Following are 17 T cell receptor beta chains from one sample sequenced in a study of cytotoxic CD8 clonotypes in ibrutinib-treated CLL. Profiling relied on immunoSEQ multiplex PCR, and the TCRdb table lists in-frame clones only, not all of them. The sample has 200,000 or so clones; more than 65% are singletons. The sequencing used PBMCs, collected after 12 months of ibrutinib treatment. Receptors were obtained from a human donor with chronic lymphocytic leukemia.

V and J are TRBV6-1 and TRBJ2-3; the D gene is possibly TRBD1 (6 bases). Germline V gives CDR1 MNHNS, CDR2 SASEGT. The germline V and J ends were trimmed by 7 bases and 4 bases, with 15 bases remaining between them. CDR3 size: 14 residues. CDR3 residues: CASIKQGSADTQYF. CDR3 coding DNA: TGTGCCAGCATCAAACAGGGCTCAGCAGATACGCAGTATTTT.

The V call is TRBV4-2, the J call TRBJ1-1, with D unresolved. Germline V lookup: CDR1 LGHNA, CDR2 YNFKEQ. Between the trimmed V and J ends, which lost 1 base and 2 bases, there was a span of 8 bases. The CDR3 is 14 amino acids. CDR3 sequence (DNA): TGTGCCAGCAGCCAAGCGAACAGCAACACTGAAGCTTTCTTT. This gives the protein CASSQANSNTEAFF.

The genes are TRBV6-6 and TRBJ2-5; D remains unclear. Trimming cost V 5 bases and J 9 bases, with 22 bases left between them. The germline V gene encodes CDR1 MNHNY and CDR2 SVGAGI (reference sequence). The CDR3 loop spans 15 amino acids. The CDR3 protein is CASSPSKSAPDAQYF. For the CDR3, the DNA is TGTGCCAGCAGTCCCTCGAAGTCCGCCCCGGACGCCCAGTACTTC.

The genes are TRBV5-1 and TRBJ2-7; no firm D call. This CDR3 comprises 14 residues. Trimming took off 4 bases at V and 4 bases at J, with 15 bases between the two ends. Germline CDR1 and CDR2: SGHRS and YFSETQ. CDR3 amino acids: CASSLRLGDYEQYF. The CDR3 DNA sequence: TGCGCCAGCAGCCTAAGACTGGGTGATTACGAGCAGTACTTC.

This clone turned up a few times. The chain recombines TRBV9 with TRBJ1-1; a weak D match, TRBD1 (5 bases). The germline gives CDR1 SGDLS, CDR2 YYNGEE. Trimming left V 2 bases short and J 1 base short, with 18 bases between. The CDR3 loop spans 17 amino acids. CDR3 protein: CASSVGLDRKRNTEAFF. The CDR3 DNA reads as TGTGCCAGCAGCGTGGGGCTCGATCGGAAACGGAACACTGAAGCTTTCTTT.

V usage is TRBV5-1 and J usage is TRBJ2-3; perhaps TRBD2 as D (6 bases). Trimming left V 5 bases short and J 2 bases short, with 18 bases between. This CDR3 is 16 amino acids long. The germline gives CDR1 SGHRS, CDR2 YFSETQ. In DNA form, the CDR3 reads TGCGCCAGCAGTCGGGGTGGGGGAGGCGACACAGATACGCAGTATTTT. Translated, it gives CASSRGGGGDTDTQYF.

CDR3 sequence reads: CASSAETGASNEQYF. For the CDR3, the DNA is TGTGCCAGCAGTGCCGAGACAGGGGCTTCCAACGAGCAGTACTTC. V usage is TRBV2 and J usage is TRBJ2-7; TRBD1 matches at 8 bases. The V segment lost 4 bases and the J segment 5 bases; nucleotides outside the gene matches: 10. CDR1 is SNHLY and CDR2 is FYNNEI in the germline V gene. The CDR3 extends over 15 amino acids.

V gene TRBV5-6 combines with J gene TRBJ2-5; D gene uncertain. This CDR3 has 13 amino acids. The V gene lost 1 base and the J gene lost 3 bases, with 7 bases spanning the gap. Germline V gives CDR1 SGHDT, CDR2 YYEEEE. Here the CDR3 DNA reads TGTGCCAGCAGCTTGCCGGGTGAAGAGACCCAGTACTTC. Its protein product is CASSLPGEETQYF. Variable domain in full (rest from reference TRBV5-6 and TRBJ2-5): DAGVTQSPTHLIKTRGQQVTLRCSPKSGHDTVSWYQQALGQGPQFIFQYYEEEERQRGNFPDRFSGHQFPNYSSELNVNALLLGDSALYLCASSLPGEETQYFGPGTRLLVL.

The gene calls are TRBV5-1 and TRBJ1-2; no definite D call. Germline V gives CDR1 SGHRS, CDR2 YFSETQ. V was pared by 4 bases and J by 0 bases, with 16 bases between. The CDR3 covers 16 residues. The CDR3 reads CASSLVGASANYGYTF. DNA of the CDR3: TGCGCCAGCAGCCTTGTGGGAGCCTCTGCTAACTATGGCTACACCTTC. Using reference TRBV5-1 and TRBJ1-2 for the parts outside the CDR3, the full variable domain is KAGVTQTPRYLIKTRGQQVTLSCSPISGHRSVSWYQQTPGQGLQFLFEYFSETQRNKGNFPGRFSGRQFSNSRSEMNVSTLELGDSALYLCASSLVGASANYGYTFGSGTRLTVV.

This clone was observed once. The chain links TRBV29-1 to TRBJ2-7; TRBD2 aligns across 11 bases. The J segment lost 1 base and the V segment lost 3 bases, leaving 5 bases of the junction unmatched. Germline V gene data show CDR1 as SQVTM and CDR2 as ANQGSEA. This CDR3 region has 15 residues. The CDR3 spells CSVDTGTSGSYEQYF. As DNA, the CDR3 is TGCAGCGTTGACACCGGGACTAGCGGATCCTACGAGCAGTACTTC.

The chain joins TRBV9 to TRBJ2-1; no clear D gene. Germline CDR1 SGDLS, CDR2 YYNGEE. This CDR3 spans 13 amino acids. Trimming stripped 4 bases from V and 8 bases from J, with 13 bases between. CDR3: CASSPVPVDEQFF. CDR3 bases: TGTGCCAGCAGCCCAGTCCCGGTAGATGAGCAGTTCTTC.

The CDR3 nucleotides are TGTGCCTCCGGGACAGGGAGTCTTCAGCCCCAGCATTTT. Translation: CASGTGSLQPQHF. The gene calls are TRBV6-1 and TRBJ1-5, with 9 bases aligning to TRBD1. This CDR3 spans 13 amino acids. Trimming removed 11 bases from V and 6 bases from J; junction bases left unmatched: 8. Germline V gives CDR1 MNHNS, CDR2 SASEGT.

As for this clone: Other DNA sequences in the same sample also yield this CDR3. The J gene is TRBJ2-1, the V gene TRBV6-5; D may be TRBD1 or TRBD2 (5 bases each). V was pared by 6 bases and J by 3 bases, with 12 bases between. The CDR3 runs to 14 residues. CDR1 and CDR2 from the germline V gene are MNHEY and SVGAGI. The CDR3 bases are TGTGCCAGCAGCCCCGGGACCAGCTACAATGAGCAGTTCTTC. Its protein product is CASSPGTSYNEQFF.

The CDR3 nucleotides read TGCAGCGTTAGGCTAGCGGCGCACGGGGGGACCCAGTACTTC. It codes for CSVRLAAHGGTQYF. The chain links TRBV29-1 to TRBJ2-5, with 7 bases identical to TRBD2. Germline V CDR1 and CDR2: SQVTM, ANQGSEA. The CDR3 has 14 amino acids. With V trimmed by 5 bases and J by 7 bases, 13 bases remained unmatched.

The gene calls are TRBV5-1 and TRBJ2-7, with D possibly TRBD2 on 6 matching bases. V shed 0 bases and J shed 2 bases, with 9 bases lying between them. Per the germline V gene, CDR1 is SGHRS and CDR2 is YFSETQ. This CDR3 has 14 residues. The CDR3 reads CASSLVGGTYEQYF. CDR3 DNA: TGCGCCAGCAGCTTGGTCGGGGGAACCTACGAGCAGTACTTC.

Here the CDR3 DNA reads TGCAGCGTTGAAGACTGGACAGGGGGTCGGGCTGAAGCTTTCTTT. Protein: CSVEDWTGGRAEAFF. J is TRBJ1-1 and V is TRBV29-1, with TRBD1 matching over 10 bases. The CDR3 is 15 residues long. J lost 6 bases, V lost 0 bases, and 7 bases had no gene match. Germline lookup yields CDR1 SQVTM and CDR2 ANQGSEA.

The chain joins TRBV28 to TRBJ2-7; the D call may be TRBD1 or TRBD2 (5 bases each). The V end was cut by 1 base, the J end by 3 bases, with 10 bases between. The germline V gene has CDR1 MDHEN and CDR2 SYDVKM. The CDR3 extends over 14 amino acids. In DNA form, the CDR3 reads TGTGCCAGCAGTTTATTTGGGGGAAGCTACGAGCAGTACTTC. Its protein product is CASSLFGGSYEQYF. The full variable domain, its missing parts supplied by reference TRBV28 and TRBJ2-7, is DVKVTQSSRYLVKRTGEKVFLECVQDMDHENMFWYRQDPGLGLRLIYFSYDVKMKEKGDIPEGYSVSREKKERFSLILESASTNQTSMYLCASSLFGGSYEQYFGPGTRLTVT.